Listed here are 30 T cell receptor beta chains from one sample, sequenced in a study. TCRdb reprocessed the 5' RACE reads via MiXCR and lists one record per CDR3 protein. The sample shows nearly 55,000 distinct CDR3 sequences, approximately 25% of them seen only once. Sequencing input: tumor-infiltrating naive CD4+ T cells sorted from the breast tumor. This sample's subset: naive CD4+ T cells, CD4+CD45RA+CD25-. These receptors all come from a female donor with breast cancer.

Remarks on this clonotype: The germline gene is not matched at one end of the junction; a read error may be the cause. This chain's CDR3 is CASSSLVRNEQLF. Written as DNA, the CDR3 is TGTGCCAGCAGTTCCTTAGTCCGCAATGAGCAGCTCTTC. The chain combines TRBV6-2 or TRBV6-3 with TRBJ2-1, with D uncertain. The germline CDR1 and CDR2 sequences are MNHEY and SVGEGT. The CDR3 extends over 13 amino acids.

The gene calls are TRBV6-1 and TRBJ1-2, with D uncertain. CDR1 and CDR2 from the germline V gene are MNHNS and SASEGT. With 4 bases removed from V and 5 bases from J, the gap between germline ends came to 8 bases. This CDR3 contains 12 residues. This CDR3 reads CASSAGFYGYTF. CDR3 sequence (DNA): TGTGCCAGCAGTGCTGGATTTTATGGCTACACCTTC.

The CDR3 nucleotides are TGTGCCAGCAGGTGGGGCTACGAGCAGTACTTC. Amino acid sequence: CASRWGYEQYF. The J gene is TRBJ2-7, the V gene TRBV6-1; no reliable D call. The V and J ends lost 6 bases and 3 bases respectively, with 6 bases between them. CDR1 is MNHNS and CDR2 is SASEGT in the germline V gene. The CDR3 consists of 11 residues.

V and J are TRBV6-5 and TRBJ1-1; perhaps TRBD1 as D (5 bases). V was trimmed by 6 bases and J by 1 base, leaving 18 bases between them. Germline CDR1 reads MNHEY; CDR2 reads SVGAGI. The CDR3 sequence is 16 residues long. CDR3 sequence reads: CASRYSPGRGNTEAFF. CDR3 DNA: TGTGCCAGCAGGTATTCTCCGGGACGGGGGAACACTGAAGCTTTCTTT.

This clonotype was found a few times. The chain is built from TRBV5-1 and TRBJ2-7; 10 nucleotides align to TRBD1. The trim removed 3 bases at V and 1 base at J, leaving 10 bases unmatched. CDR3 length: 17 residues. CDR1 and CDR2 from the germline V gene are SGHRS and YFSETQ. CDR3 DNA sequence: TGCGCCAGCAGCTCCGGGTGGGGACAGGGGAATTCCTACGAGCAGTACTTC. Translated: CASSSGWGQGNSYEQYF.

As concerns this clonotype: A clone one base away is much larger, so this may be a read error. The V gene is TRBV12-3 or TRBV12-4, the J gene TRBJ2-1, with a possible D match to TRBD2 (5 bases). V was shortened by 0 bases and J by 9 bases, with 12 bases between the two germline ends. This CDR3 region has 14 residues. The CDR3 bases are TGTGCCAGCAGTTTAGCGGGAGCAGAGAGTGAGCAGTTCTTC. Protein: CASSLAGAESEQFF.

Regarding this clonotype: This may stem from a read error, because a much larger clone lies one nucleotide away. In this CDR3 the conserved last residue, phenylalanine or tryptophan, is missing, so a read error is likely. The chain links TRBV6-2 or TRBV6-3 to TRBJ2-2; D unresolved. Germline values: CDR1 MNHEY, CDR2 SVGEGT. V lost 0 bases, J lost 7 bases, and 3 bases lay in between. This CDR3 is 12 amino acids long. The CDR3 nucleotides are TGTGCCAGCAGTTACTCGGGCGGGGAGCTGTTTCTT. Translating it yields CASSYSGGELFL.

The chain employs TRBV6-2 or TRBV6-3 and TRBJ2-5, with TRBD2 matching 9 bases. Germline lookup yields CDR1 MNHEY and CDR2 SVGEGT. The V gene end was trimmed by 6 bases and the J gene end by 5 bases; junction bases not matched to a gene: 7. CDR3 length: 14 amino acids. CDR3 bases: TGTGCCAGCAGGCCGGGACTAGCCTTGGAGACCCAGTACTTC. Protein product: CASRPGLALETQYF.

CDR3: CASSYPSSYEQYF. CDR3 DNA: TGTGCCAGCAGTTACCCCAGCTCCTACGAGCAGTACTTC. The rearrangement uses TRBV6-5 and TRBJ2-7, with D unclear. Trimming removed 2 bases at V and 0 bases at J, with 5 bases between. Per germline, CDR1 MNHEY and CDR2 SVGAGI. The CDR3 has 13 residues.

Note on this clonotype: Since no conserved phenylalanine or tryptophan closes the CDR3, a read error is the likely cause. This chain connects TRBV6-1 to TRBJ1-1; TRBD1 is a possible D gene (6 bases). The germline gives CDR1 MNHNS, CDR2 SASEGT. This CDR3 spans 13 amino acids. The V and J ends lost 4 bases and 3 bases respectively, with 9 bases between them. The CDR3 region has the DNA TGTGCCAGCAGTGGGGGGGCGGACACTGAAGCTTTCTCT. It specifies CASSGGADTEAFS.

There are a few counts of this clonotype. The chain recombines TRBV6-1 with TRBJ1-5; no clear D gene. Trimming removed 0 bases at V and 2 bases at J, with 11 bases between. The CDR3 consists of 16 residues. The germline gives CDR1 MNHNS, CDR2 SASEGT. CDR3 amino acids: CASSEASGQRNQPQHF. CDR3 nucleotides: TGTGCCAGCAGTGAAGCTTCCGGCCAACGCAATCAGCCCCAGCATTTT.

The chain employs TRBV9 and TRBJ2-1; 7 nucleotides agree with TRBD2. Looked up from germline, CDR1 is SGDLS and CDR2 is YYNGEE. V shed 1 base and J 12 bases; nucleotides not matched to a gene: 10. The CDR3 loop spans 14 amino acids. CDR3 amino acids: CASSVNWEGQRQFF. For the CDR3, the DNA is TGTGCCAGCAGCGTAAATTGGGAGGGCCAGAGGCAGTTCTTC. The full variable domain, with the rest looked up from reference TRBV9 and TRBJ2-1, is DSGVTQTPKHLITATGQRVTLRCSPRSGDLSVYWYQQSLDQGLQFLIQYYNGEERAKGNILERFSAQQFPDLHSELNLSSLELGDSALYFCASSVNWEGQRQFFGPGTRLTVL.

As concerns this clonotype: Because it lacks the conserved phenylalanine or tryptophan at the end, this CDR3 is likely a read error. The chain combines TRBV7-9 with TRBJ2-3; 9 positions agree with TRBD2. Germline loops: CDR1 SEHNR, CDR2 FQNEAQ (reference sequence). With 8 bases clipped from V and 7 bases from J, the junction kept 16 bases outside the gene matches. This CDR3 is 16 amino acids long. The CDR3 reads CASVFVAGVTAYTQYS. CDR3 sequence (DNA): TGTGCCAGCGTTTTTGTAGCGGGAGTGACGGCGTATACGCAGTATTCT.

This clonotype was seen only once. The chain couples TRBV4-1 to TRBJ2-7; tentative D call: TRBD2 (6 bases). V lost 0 bases, J lost 6 bases, and 18 bases lay in between. Germline CDR1 and CDR2: MGHRA and YSYEKL. CDR3 length equals 16 residues. The DNA of the CDR3 is TGCGCCAGCAGCCAAGATCAGGCAGCTGGAGCGGGCGAGCAGTACTTC. Encoded protein: CASSQDQAAGAGEQYF.

This clonotype was seen many times. The V gene is TRBV7-9, the J gene TRBJ1-1; a possible D gene is TRBD1 (5 bases). The CDR3 spans 14 residues. V was trimmed by 4 bases and J by 6 bases, leaving 15 bases between them. CDR1 is SEHNR, CDR2 FQNEAQ, per germline (reference sequence). In DNA form, the CDR3 reads TGTGCCAGCAGCTCGACAGTTTTAGGGGCTGAAGCTTTCTTT. It yields the protein CASSSTVLGAEAFF.

This clonotype has a handful of counts. The chain links TRBV7-6 to TRBJ1-1; a weak D match, TRBD1 (6 bases). Germline lookup yields CDR1 SGHVS and CDR2 FNYEAQ. V was trimmed by 1 base and J by 10 bases, leaving 13 bases between them. This CDR3 is 13 amino acids long. The CDR3 DNA sequence: TGTGCCAGCAGCTTAGTAGGGACAAGGTCAGCTTTCTTT. This sequence encodes CASSLVGTRSAFF.

The CDR3 spells CSVFHSGQKNTEAFF. As DNA, the CDR3 is TGCAGCGTTTTTCACTCGGGACAGAAGAACACTGAAGCTTTCTTT. The chain employs TRBV29-1 and TRBJ1-1, with 7 bases matching TRBD1. Germline lookup yields CDR1 SQVTM and CDR2 ANQGSEA. The CDR3 contains 15 residues. Germline trimming cut 5 bases from V and 1 base from J; bases unmatched to any gene: 10.

The table lists this clonotype with a few counts. The V and J genes are TRBV7-8 and TRBJ1-2; D is undetermined. Trimming cost V 4 bases and J 3 bases, with 15 bases left between them. Germline V CDR1 and CDR2: SGHVS, FQNEAQ. CDR3 length: 15 amino acids. CDR3 residues: CASSSTMHLDYGYTF. The CDR3, as DNA: TGTGCCAGCAGCTCCACCATGCATCTAGACTATGGCTACACCTTC.

This clonotype was picked up a small number of times. V is TRBV7-2 and J is TRBJ2-6, with 7 nucleotides matching TRBD1. The CDR3 runs 18 residues. From germline, CDR1 is SGHTA and CDR2 FQGNSA. After removal of 5 bases from V and 0 bases from J, the junction contained 10 bases not matched to a gene. In DNA form, the CDR3 reads TGTGCCAGCAGCGTACGGGACAGTTTTAGCTCTGGGGCCAACGTCCTGACTTTC. This translates into CASSVRDSFSSGANVLTF.

In regard to this clonotype: A clone one base away is much larger, so this may be a read error. The V and J genes are TRBV7-6 and TRBJ1-2; D is possibly TRBD1 (6 bases). From germline, CDR1 is SGHVS and CDR2 FNYEAQ. The CDR3 extends over 13 amino acids. The CDR3 here is CARSPTGNYGYTF. CDR3 in DNA: TGTGCCCGCAGCCCCACAGGGAACTATGGCTACACCTTC.

This clonotype was counted ten times or more. This sequence joins TRBV5-1 and TRBJ2-7, with D possibly matching TRBD2 (5 bases). The CDR3 covers 15 residues. Germline CDR1 SGHRS, CDR2 YFSETQ. The V gene lost 4 bases and the J gene lost 2 bases, with 16 bases spanning the gap. The CDR3 region is CASSPRIEGPYEQYF. In DNA, the CDR3 is TGCGCCAGCAGCCCAAGAATCGAGGGCCCCTACGAGCAGTACTTC. The whole variable domain, filled in from reference TRBV5-1 and TRBJ2-7, reads KAGVTQTPRYLIKTRGQQVTLSCSPISGHRSVSWYQQTPGQGLQFLFEYFSETQRNKGNFPGRFSGRQFSNSRSEMNVSTLELGDSALYLCASSPRIEGPYEQYFGPGTRLTVT.

The V gene is TRBV7-2, the J gene TRBJ1-2; D call uncertain. Trimming shortened V by 2 bases and J by 6 bases, and 13 bases separated the two germline ends. Germline assignment: CDR1 SGHTA and CDR2 FQGNSA. The CDR3 is made up of 14 amino acids. The CDR3 nucleotides are TGTGCCAGCAGCTTAAGACCGGCGATTAATGGCTACACCTTC. Encoded protein: CASSLRPAINGYTF.

This clonotype was seen ten or more times. The chain uses TRBV20-1 and TRBJ2-1, with 15 nucleotides matching TRBD2. J was trimmed by 7 bases and V by 5 bases; bases with no gene match: 9. The CDR3 runs to 16 residues. Germline assignment: CDR1 DFQATT and CDR2 SNEGSKA (reference sequence). CDR3 protein: CSAGLAGGGTTNEQFF. The DNA for the CDR3 is TGCAGTGCTGGACTAGCGGGAGGGGGTACCACGAATGAGCAGTTCTTC.

This clonotype was seen ten or more times. The chain recombines TRBV20-1 with TRBJ2-1; D not resolved. The CDR3 has 12 residues. The V end lost 5 bases, the J end lost 7 bases, and 12 bases lay between the germline ends. Germline V gives CDR1 DFQATT, CDR2 SNEGSKA (reference sequence). The CDR3 nucleotides read TGCAGTGCTGGATCCTGGCGGAATGAGCAGTTCTTC. Translation: CSAGSWRNEQFF.

The V gene is TRBV11-2, the J gene TRBJ2-3; TRBD2 aligns across 8 bases. Germline V CDR1 and CDR2: SGHAT, FQNNGV. The junction had 10 bases not matched to a gene; V was cut back by 3 bases and J by 5 bases. This CDR3 has 16 amino acids. The CDR3 sequence: CASSFYGTREKDTQYF. CDR3 bases: TGTGCCAGCAGCTTCTACGGGACTAGGGAAAAAGATACGCAGTATTTT.

The CDR3 nucleotides are TGTGCCAACTTGGGAAGACCCACAGATACGCAGTATTTT. Protein sequence: CANLGRPTDTQYF. The chain recombines TRBV7-2 with TRBJ2-3; the D is unclear. This CDR3 spans 13 amino acids. Trimming took off 10 bases at V and 2 bases at J, with 13 bases between the two ends. Germline values: CDR1 SGHTA, CDR2 FQGNSA.

This clonotype rates as medium-sized. The J gene is TRBJ2-1, the V gene TRBV5-1, with D perhaps matching TRBD1 or TRBD2 (5 bases each). The CDR3 is 15 amino acids. The ends were cut back, 4 bases at V and 0 bases at J, with 11 bases in the middle. The V gene's germline CDR1 is SGHRS and CDR2 YFSETQ. This CDR3 is CASSPAGSSYNEQFF. The CDR3 DNA reads TGCGCCAGCAGCCCCGCAGGGAGCTCCTACAATGAGCAGTTCTTC.

This clonotype has a handful of counts. This chain connects TRBV11-3 to TRBJ2-5; 11 bases are a match to TRBD2. J was trimmed by 5 bases and V by 0 bases; bases with no gene match: 8. There are 17 residues in the CDR3. The V gene's germline CDR1 is SGHNT and CDR2 YENEEA. The CDR3 here is CASSLDFLAGGLETQYF. The CDR3 DNA sequence: TGTGCCAGCAGCTTAGATTTTCTAGCGGGGGGCCTGGAGACCCAGTACTTC.

With respect to this clonotype: This sequence may be a read error, since a much larger clone differs from it by one base. V usage is TRBV5-1 and J usage is TRBJ1-2, with D hard to call. The CDR3 is 13 amino acids. The V gene's germline CDR1 is SGHRS and CDR2 YFSETQ. V lost 2 bases and J 1 base, leaving 6 bases between the germline ends. The CDR3 DNA reads TGCGCCAGCAGCTTTGACAATAACTATGGCTACACCTTC. Protein: CASSFDNNYGYTF. Using reference TRBV5-1 and TRBJ1-2 for the parts outside the CDR3, the full variable domain is KAGVTQTPRYLIKTRGQQVTLSCSPISGHRSVSWYQQTPGQGLQFLFEYFSETQRNKGNFPGRFSGRQFSNSRSEMNVSTLELGDSALYLCASSFDNNYGYTFGSGTRLTVV.

A word on this clonotype: A read error is likely, as this CDR3 ends without the conserved phenylalanine or tryptophan. V usage is TRBV14 and J usage is TRBJ1-6; TRBD1 is a possible D gene (6 bases). The germline V gene encodes CDR1 SGHDN and CDR2 FVKESK. The CDR3 is 15 residues long. CDR3 DNA: TGTGCCAGCAGCAAAGATCTCTCCCAGGGGTCACCCCTCCACTGT. Its protein product is CASSKDLSQGSPLHC.